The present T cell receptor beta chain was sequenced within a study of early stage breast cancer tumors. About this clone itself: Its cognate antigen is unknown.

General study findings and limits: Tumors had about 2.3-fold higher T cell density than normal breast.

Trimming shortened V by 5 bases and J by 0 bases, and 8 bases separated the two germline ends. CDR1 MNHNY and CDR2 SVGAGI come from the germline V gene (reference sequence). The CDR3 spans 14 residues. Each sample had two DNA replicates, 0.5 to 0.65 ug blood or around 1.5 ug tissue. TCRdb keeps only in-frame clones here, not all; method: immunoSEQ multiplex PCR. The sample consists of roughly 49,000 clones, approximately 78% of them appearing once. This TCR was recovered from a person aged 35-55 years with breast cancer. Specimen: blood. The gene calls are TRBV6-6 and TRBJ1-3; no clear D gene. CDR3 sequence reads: CASSLTNSGNTIYF. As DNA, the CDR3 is TGTGCCAGCAGTCTCACTAACTCTGGAAACACCATATATTTT.